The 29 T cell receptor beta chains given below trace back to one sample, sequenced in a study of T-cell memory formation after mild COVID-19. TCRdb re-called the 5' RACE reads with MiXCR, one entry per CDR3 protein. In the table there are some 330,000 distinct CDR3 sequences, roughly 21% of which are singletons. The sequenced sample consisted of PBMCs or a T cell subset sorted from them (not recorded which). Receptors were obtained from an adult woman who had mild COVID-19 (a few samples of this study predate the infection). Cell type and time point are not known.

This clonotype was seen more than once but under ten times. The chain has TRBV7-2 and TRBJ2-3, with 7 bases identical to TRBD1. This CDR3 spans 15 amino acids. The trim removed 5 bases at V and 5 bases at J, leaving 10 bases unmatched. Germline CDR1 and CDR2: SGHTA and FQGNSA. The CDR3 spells CASSLDRADVDTQYF. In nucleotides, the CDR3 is TGTGCCAGCAGCCTCGACAGGGCGGATGTAGATACGCAGTATTTT.

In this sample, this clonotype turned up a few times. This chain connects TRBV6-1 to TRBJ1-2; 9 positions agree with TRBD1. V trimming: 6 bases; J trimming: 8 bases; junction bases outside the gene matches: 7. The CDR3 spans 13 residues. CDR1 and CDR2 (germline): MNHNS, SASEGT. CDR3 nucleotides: TGTGCCAGCAGAGGTGACAGGGGGATCGGCTACACCTTC. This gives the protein CASRGDRGIGYTF.

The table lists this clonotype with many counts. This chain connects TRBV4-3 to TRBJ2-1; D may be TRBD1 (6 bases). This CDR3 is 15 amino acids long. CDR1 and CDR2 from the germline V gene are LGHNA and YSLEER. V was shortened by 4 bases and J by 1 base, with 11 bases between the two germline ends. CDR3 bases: TGCGCCAGCAGCCCCAGGGGCGGATCCTACAATGAGCAGTTCTTC. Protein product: CASSPRGGSYNEQFF.

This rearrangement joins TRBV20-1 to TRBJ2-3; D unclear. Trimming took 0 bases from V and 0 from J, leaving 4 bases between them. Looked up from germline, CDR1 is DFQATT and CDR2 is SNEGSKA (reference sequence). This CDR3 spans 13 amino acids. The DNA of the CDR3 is TGCAGTGCTAGAGACGCTAGCACAGATACGCAGTATTTT. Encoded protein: CSARDASTDTQYF.

The CDR3 spells CSASRLNTEAFF. The CDR3 DNA follows: TGCAGTGCTAGTAGACTGAACACTGAAGCTTTCTTT. The chain links TRBV20-1 to TRBJ1-1, with unresolved D. Trimming removed 3 bases at V and 0 bases at J, with 5 bases between. The CDR3 length is 12 residues. The germline V gene encodes CDR1 DFQATT and CDR2 SNEGSKA (reference sequence).

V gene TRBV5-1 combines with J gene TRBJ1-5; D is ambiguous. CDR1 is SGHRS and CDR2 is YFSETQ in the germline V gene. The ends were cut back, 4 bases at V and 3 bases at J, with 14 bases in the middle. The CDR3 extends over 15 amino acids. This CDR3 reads CASSPDGEINQPQHF. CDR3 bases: TGCGCCAGCAGCCCGGACGGGGAGATCAATCAGCCCCAGCATTTT.

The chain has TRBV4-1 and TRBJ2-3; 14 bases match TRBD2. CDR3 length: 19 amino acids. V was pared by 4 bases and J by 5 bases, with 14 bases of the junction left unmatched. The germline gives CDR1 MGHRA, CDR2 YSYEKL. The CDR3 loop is CASSPSAGTSGGTGDTQYF. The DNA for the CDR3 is TGCGCCAGCAGCCCTTCCGCCGGGACTAGCGGGGGCACAGGAGATACGCAGTATTTT.

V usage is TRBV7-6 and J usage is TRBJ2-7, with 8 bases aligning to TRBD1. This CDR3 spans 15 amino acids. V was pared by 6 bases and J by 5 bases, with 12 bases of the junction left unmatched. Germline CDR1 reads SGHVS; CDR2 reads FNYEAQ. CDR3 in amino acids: CASSLTIQGGDEQYF. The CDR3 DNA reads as TGTGCCAGCAGTTTGACGATACAGGGGGGAGACGAGCAGTACTTC.

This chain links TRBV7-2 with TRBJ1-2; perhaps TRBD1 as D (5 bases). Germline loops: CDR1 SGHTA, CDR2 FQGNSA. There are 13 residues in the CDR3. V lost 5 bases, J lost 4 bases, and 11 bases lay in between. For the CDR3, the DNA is TGTGCCAGCAGCCCTGGCGACAGCTATGGCTACACCTTC. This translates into CASSPGDSYGYTF.

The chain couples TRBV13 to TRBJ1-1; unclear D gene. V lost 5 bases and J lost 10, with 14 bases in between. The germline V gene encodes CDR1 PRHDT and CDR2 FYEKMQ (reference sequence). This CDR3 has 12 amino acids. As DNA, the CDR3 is TGTGCCAGCAGCCGGGAGGAGGTCGGAGCTTTCTTT. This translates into CASSREEVGAFF.

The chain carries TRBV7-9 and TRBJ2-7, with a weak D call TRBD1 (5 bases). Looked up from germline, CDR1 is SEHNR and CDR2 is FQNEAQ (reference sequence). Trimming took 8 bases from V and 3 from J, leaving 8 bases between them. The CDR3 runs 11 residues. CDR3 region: CASEQGYEQYF. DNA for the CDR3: TGTGCCAGCGAGCAGGGCTACGAGCAGTACTTC.

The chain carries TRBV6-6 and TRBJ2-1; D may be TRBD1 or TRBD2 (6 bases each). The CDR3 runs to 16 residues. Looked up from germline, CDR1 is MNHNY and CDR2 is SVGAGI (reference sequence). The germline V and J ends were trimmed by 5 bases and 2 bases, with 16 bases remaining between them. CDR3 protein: CASSPRRGATYNEQFF. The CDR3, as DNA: TGTGCCAGCAGTCCAAGAAGGGGGGCAACCTACAATGAGCAGTTCTTC.

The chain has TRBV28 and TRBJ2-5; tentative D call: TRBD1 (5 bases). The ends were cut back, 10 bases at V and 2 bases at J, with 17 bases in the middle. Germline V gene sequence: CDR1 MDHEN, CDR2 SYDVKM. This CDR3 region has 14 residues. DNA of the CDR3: TGTGCCATTAATAGACAGATCGCTCAAGAGACCCAGTACTTC. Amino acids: CAINRQIAQETQYF.

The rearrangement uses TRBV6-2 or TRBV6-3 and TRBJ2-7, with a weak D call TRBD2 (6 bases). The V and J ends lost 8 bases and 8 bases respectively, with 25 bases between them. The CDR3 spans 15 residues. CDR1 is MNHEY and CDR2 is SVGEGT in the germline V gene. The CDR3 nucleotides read TGTGCCAGCTCGAGTCGAGATGGCGGGATGTGGCAGCAGTACTTC. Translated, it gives CASSSRDGGMWQQYF.

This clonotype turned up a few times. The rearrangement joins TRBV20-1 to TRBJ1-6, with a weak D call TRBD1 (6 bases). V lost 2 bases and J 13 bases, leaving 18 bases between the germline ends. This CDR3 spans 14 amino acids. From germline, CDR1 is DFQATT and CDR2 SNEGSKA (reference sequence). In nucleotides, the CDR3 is TGCAGTGCTAGACCCCGACAGGTCCTCGTTCCCCTCCACTTT. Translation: CSARPRQVLVPLHF.

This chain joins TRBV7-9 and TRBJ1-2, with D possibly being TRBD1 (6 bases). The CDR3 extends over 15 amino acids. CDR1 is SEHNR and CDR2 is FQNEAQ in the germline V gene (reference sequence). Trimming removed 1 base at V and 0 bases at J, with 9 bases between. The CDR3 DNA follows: TGTGCCAGCAGCTTAGGGGACACCGCTAACTATGGCTACACCTTC. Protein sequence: CASSLGDTANYGYTF.

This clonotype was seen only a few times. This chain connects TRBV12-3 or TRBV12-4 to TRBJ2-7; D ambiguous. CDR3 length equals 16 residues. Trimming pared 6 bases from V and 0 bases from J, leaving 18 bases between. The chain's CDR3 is CASSPFWVKSSYEQYF. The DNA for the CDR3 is TGTGCCAGCAGCCCCTTCTGGGTAAAGAGCTCCTACGAGCAGTACTTC.

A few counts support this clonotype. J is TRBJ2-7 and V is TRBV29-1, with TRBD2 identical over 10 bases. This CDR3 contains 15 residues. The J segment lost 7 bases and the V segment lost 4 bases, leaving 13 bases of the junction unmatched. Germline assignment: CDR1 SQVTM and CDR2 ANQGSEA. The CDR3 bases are TGCAGCGTTGCGGCACCTAGCGGGAGTTCGGGGGAGCAGTACTTC. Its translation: CSVAAPSGSSGEQYF.

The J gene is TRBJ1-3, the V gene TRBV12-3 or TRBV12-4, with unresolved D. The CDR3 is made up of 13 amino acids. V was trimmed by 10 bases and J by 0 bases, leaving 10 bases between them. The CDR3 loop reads CAMHLDSGNTIYF. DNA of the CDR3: TGTGCCATGCACCTTGACTCTGGAAACACCATATATTTT.

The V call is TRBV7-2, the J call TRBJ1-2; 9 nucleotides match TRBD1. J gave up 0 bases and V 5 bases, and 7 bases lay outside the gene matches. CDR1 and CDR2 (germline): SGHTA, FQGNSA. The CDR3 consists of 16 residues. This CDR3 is CASSGHRGRANYGYTF. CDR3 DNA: TGTGCCAGCAGCGGGCACAGGGGGCGAGCTAACTATGGCTACACCTTC.

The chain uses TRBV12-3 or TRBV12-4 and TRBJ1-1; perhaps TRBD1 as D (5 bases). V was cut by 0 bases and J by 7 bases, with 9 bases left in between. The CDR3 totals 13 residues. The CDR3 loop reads CASSLAQGGEAFF. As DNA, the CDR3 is TGTGCCAGCAGTTTAGCCCAGGGTGGTGAAGCTTTCTTT.

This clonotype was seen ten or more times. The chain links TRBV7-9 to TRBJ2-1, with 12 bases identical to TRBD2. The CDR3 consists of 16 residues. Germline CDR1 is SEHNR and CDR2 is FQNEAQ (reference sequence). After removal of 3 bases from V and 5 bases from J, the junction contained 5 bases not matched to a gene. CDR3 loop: CASSFGASGRDNEQFF. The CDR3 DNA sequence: TGTGCCAGCAGCTTCGGGGCTAGCGGGAGGGACAATGAGCAGTTCTTC.

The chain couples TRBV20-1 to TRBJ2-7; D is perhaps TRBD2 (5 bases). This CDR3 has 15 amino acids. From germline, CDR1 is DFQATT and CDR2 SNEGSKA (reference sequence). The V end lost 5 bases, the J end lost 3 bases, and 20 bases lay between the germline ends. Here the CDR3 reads CSAQKEDPAVYEQYF. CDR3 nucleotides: TGCAGTGCTCAAAAGGAGGACCCCGCGGTCTACGAGCAGTACTTC.

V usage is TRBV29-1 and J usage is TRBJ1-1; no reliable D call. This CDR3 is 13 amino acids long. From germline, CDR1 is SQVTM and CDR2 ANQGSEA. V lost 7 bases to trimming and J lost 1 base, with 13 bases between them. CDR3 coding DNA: TGCAGCGCTAGCGGACGGCCGAACACTGAAGCTTTCTTT. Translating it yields CSASGRPNTEAFF.

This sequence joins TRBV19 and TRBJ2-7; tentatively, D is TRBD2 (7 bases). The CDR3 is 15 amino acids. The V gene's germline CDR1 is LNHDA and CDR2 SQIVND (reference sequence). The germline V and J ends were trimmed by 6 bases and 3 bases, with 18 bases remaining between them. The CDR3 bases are TGTGCCAGTAGCCGGCGAGGGGGAGGGAGCTACGAGCAGTACTTC. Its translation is CASSRRGGGSYEQYF.

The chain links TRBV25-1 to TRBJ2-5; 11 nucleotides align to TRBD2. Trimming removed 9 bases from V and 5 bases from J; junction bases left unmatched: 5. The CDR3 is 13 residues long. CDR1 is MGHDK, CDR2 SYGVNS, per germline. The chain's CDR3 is CASSGRELETQYF. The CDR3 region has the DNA TGTGCCAGTAGCGGGAGGGAATTGGAGACCCAGTACTTC. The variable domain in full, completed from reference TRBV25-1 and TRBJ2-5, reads EADIYQTPRYLVIGTGKKITLECSQTMGHDKMYWYQQDPGMELHLIHYSYGVNSTEKGDLSSESTVSRIRTEHFPLTLESARPSHTSQYLCASSGRELETQYFGPGTRLLVL.

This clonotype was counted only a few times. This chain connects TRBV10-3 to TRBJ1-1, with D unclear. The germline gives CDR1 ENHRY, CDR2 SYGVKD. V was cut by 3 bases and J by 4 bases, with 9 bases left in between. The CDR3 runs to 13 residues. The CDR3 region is CAISDLQLTEAFF. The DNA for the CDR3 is TGTGCCATCAGTGATTTACAGCTCACTGAAGCTTTCTTT.

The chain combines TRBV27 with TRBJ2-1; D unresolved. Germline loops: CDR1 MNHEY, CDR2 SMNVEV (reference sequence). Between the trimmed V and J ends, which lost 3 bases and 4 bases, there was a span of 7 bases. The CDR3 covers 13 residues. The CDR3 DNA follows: TGTGCCAGCAGTTTTCCCTCGTACAATGAGCAGTTCTTC. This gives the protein CASSFPSYNEQFF.

CDR3 in amino acids: CASSFSDGDGENIQYF. CDR3 nucleotide sequence: TGTGCCAGCAGCTTCAGTGACGGAGACGGCGAAAACATTCAGTACTTC. The chain couples TRBV11-1 to TRBJ2-4; D gene uncertain. CDR1 is SGHAT, CDR2 FQDESV, per germline (reference sequence). This CDR3 comprises 16 residues. V was cut by 3 bases and J by 5 bases, with 17 bases left in between.